This TCR beta chain was captured in a study of OX40 agonist ivuxolimab in advanced cancers. Sequencing was performed with immunoSEQ multiplex PCR; in TCRdb, only in-frame clones are kept and a portion is missing. The sample records over 65,000 clones, roughly 86% being singletons. Germline CDR1 and CDR2: SGHNT and YENEEA. The V end lost 2 bases, the J end lost 12 bases, and 14 bases lay between the germline ends. The CDR3 contains 13 residues. The sample consisted of CD4+ or CD8+ T cells sorted from blood, taken in a trial of the OX40 agonist ivuxolimab. The V and J genes are TRBV11-3 and TRBJ2-1; TRBD1 or TRBD2 may be the D gene (5 bases each). The receptor was isolated from an adult with an advanced solid tumor such as melanoma, head and neck, liver or kidney cancer. The CDR3 nucleotides are TGTGCCAGCAGCTTATCCACCGGGACGGCGCAGTTCTTC. Its translation is CASSLSTGTAQFF.